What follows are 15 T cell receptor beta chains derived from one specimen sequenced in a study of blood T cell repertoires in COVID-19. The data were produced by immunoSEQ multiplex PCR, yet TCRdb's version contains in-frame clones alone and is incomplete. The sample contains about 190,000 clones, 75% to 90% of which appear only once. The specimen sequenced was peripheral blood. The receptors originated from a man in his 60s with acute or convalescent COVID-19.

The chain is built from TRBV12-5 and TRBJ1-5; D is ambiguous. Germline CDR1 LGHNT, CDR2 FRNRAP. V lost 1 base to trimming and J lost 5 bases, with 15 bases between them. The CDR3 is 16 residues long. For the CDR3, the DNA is TGTGCTAGTGGTTTGGCCCGACATCTCCCCTATCAGCCCCAGCATTTT. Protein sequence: CASGLARHLPYQPQHF.

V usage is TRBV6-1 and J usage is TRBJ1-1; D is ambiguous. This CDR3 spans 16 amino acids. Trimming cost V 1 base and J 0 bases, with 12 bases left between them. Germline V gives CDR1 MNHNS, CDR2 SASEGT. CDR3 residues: CASSEERVTMNTEAFF. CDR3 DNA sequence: TGTGCCAGCAGTGAAGAACGGGTAACGATGAACACTGAAGCTTTCTTT.

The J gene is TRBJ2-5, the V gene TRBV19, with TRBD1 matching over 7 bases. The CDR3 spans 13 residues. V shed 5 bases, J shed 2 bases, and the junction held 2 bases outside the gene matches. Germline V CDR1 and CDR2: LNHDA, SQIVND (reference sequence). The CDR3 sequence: CASSRDRQETQYF. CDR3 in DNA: TGTGCCAGTAGTCGGGACAGACAAGAGACCCAGTACTTC.

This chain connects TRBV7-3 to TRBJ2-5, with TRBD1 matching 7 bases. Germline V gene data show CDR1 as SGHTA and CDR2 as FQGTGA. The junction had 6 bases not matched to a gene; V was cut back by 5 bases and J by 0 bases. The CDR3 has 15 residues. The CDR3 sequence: CASSPGQANQETQYF. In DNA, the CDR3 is TGTGCCAGCAGCCCCGGACAGGCAAACCAAGAGACCCAGTACTTC.

CDR3 protein: CAISEFPSVSEAGANVLTF. DNA of the CDR3: TGTGCCATCAGTGAATTCCCCTCGGTGAGCGAGGCTGGGGCCAACGTCCTGACTTTC. The chain links TRBV10-3 to TRBJ2-6; D is unclear. Trimming stripped 3 bases from V and 2 bases from J, with 20 bases between. The CDR3 spans 19 residues. Germline-derived CDR1 and CDR2 are ENHRY and SYGVKD.

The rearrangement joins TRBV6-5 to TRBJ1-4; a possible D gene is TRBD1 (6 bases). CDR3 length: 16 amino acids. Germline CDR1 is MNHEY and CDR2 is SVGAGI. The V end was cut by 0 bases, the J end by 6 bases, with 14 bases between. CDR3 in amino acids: CASSYSVLGGDEKLFF. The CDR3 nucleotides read TGTGCCAGCAGTTACTCGGTTTTAGGGGGGGATGAAAAACTGTTTTTT.

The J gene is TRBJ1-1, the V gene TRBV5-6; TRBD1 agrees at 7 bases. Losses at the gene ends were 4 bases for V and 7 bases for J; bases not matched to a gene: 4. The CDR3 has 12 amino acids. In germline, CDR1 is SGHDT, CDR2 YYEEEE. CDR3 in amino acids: CASSPDRVEAFF. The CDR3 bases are TGTGCCAGCAGCCCAGACAGGGTTGAAGCTTTCTTT.

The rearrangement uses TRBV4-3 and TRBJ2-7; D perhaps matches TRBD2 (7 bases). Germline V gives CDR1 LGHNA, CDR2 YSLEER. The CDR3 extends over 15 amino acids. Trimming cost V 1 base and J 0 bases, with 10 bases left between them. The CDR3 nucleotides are TGCGCCAGCAGCCAAGCGGGGGGCAGCTCCTACGAGCAGTACTTC. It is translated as CASSQAGGSSYEQYF.

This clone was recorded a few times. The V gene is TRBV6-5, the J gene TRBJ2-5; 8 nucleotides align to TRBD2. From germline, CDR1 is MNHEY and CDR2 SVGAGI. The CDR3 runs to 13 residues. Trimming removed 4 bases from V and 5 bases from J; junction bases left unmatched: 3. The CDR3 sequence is CASSFGLAETQYF. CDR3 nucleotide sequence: TGTGCCAGCAGTTTCGGACTAGCTGAGACCCAGTACTTC.

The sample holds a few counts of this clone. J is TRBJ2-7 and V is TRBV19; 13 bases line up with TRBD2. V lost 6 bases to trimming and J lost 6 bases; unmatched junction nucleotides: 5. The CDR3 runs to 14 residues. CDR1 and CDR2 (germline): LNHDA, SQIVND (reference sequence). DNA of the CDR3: TGTGCCAGTAGCTTACTAGCGGGAGGGCGCGAGCAGTACTTC. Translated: CASSLLAGGREQYF.

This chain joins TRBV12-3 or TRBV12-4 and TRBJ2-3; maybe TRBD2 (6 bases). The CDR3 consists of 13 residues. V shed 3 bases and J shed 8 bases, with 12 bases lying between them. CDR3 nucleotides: TGTGCCAGCAGTTTCTCAGCGGGCGGTACGCAGTATTTT. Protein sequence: CASSFSAGGTQYF.

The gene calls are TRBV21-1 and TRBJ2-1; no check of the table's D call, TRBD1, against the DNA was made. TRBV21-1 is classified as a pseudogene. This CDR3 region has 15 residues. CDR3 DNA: TGTGCCAGCAGCAAAGACGGACACTTTACTACGGAGCAGTTCTTC. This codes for CASSKDGHFTTEQFF.

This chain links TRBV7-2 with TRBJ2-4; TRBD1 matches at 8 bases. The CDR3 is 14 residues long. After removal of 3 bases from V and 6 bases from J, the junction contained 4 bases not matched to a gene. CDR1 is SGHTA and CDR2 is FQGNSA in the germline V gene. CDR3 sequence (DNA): TGTGCCAGCAGCTTTCAGGGGGCAGGAAACATTCAGTACTTC. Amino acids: CASSFQGAGNIQYF.

The CDR3: CASSLDPAGSTDTQYF. As DNA, the CDR3 is TGCGCCAGCAGCTTGGACCCAGCGGGCTCCACAGATACGCAGTATTTT. The chain carries TRBV5-1 and TRBJ2-3; a weak D match, TRBD2 (6 bases). Germline V gene data show CDR1 as SGHRS and CDR2 as YFSETQ. V was shortened by 0 bases and J by 2 bases, with 13 bases between the two germline ends. The CDR3 contains 16 residues.

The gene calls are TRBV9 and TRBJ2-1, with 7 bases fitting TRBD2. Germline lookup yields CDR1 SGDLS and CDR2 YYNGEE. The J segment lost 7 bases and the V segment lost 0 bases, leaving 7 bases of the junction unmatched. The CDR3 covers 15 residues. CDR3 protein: CASSVAGGPSNEQFF. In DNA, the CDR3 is TGTGCCAGCAGCGTAGCGGGAGGCCCTTCTAATGAGCAGTTCTTC.